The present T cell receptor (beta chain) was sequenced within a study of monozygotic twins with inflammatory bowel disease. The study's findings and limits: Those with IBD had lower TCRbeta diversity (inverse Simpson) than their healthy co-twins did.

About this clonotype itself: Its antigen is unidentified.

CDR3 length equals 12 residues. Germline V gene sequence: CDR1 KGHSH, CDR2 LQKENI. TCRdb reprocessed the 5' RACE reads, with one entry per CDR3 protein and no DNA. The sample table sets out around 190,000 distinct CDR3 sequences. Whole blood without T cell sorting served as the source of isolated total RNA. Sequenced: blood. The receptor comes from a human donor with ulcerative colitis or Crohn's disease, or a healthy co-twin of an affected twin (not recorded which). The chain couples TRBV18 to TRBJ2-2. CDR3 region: CASSRSTGELFF.